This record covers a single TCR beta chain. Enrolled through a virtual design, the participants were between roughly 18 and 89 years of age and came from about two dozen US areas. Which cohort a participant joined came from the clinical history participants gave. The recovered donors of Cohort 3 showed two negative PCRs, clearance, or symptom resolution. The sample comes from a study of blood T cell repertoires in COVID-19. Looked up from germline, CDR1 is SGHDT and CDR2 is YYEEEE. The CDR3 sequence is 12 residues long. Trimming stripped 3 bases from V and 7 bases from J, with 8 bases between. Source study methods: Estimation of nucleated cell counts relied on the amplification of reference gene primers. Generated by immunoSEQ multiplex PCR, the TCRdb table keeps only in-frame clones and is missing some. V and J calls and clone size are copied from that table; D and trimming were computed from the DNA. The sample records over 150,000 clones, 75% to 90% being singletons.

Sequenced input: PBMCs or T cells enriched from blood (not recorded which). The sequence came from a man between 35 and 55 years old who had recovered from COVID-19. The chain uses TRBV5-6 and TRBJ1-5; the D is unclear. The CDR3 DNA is TGTGCCAGCAGCTCGGGTAGGCAGCCCCAGCATTTT. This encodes CASSSGRQPQHF.